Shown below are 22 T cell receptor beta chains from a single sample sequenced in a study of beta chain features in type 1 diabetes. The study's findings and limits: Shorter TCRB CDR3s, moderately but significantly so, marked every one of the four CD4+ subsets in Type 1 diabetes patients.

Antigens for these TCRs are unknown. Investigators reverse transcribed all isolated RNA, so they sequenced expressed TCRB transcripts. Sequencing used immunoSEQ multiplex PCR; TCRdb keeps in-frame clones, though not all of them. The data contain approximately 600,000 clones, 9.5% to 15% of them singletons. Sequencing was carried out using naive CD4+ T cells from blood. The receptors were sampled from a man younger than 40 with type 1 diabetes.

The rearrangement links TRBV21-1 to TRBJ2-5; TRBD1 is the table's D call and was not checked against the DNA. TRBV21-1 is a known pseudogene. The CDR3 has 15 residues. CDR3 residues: CAIAPFDRGGETQYF. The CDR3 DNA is TGTGCCATCGCACCTTTTGACAGGGGAGGTGAGACCCAGTACTTC.

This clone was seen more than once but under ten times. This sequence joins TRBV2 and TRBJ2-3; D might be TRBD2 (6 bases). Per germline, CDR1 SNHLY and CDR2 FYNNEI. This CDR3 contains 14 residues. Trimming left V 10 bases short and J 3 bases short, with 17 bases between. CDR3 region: CANRRDGTTDTQYF. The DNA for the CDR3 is TGTGCCAACAGGCGGGACGGAACAACAGATACGCAGTATTTT.

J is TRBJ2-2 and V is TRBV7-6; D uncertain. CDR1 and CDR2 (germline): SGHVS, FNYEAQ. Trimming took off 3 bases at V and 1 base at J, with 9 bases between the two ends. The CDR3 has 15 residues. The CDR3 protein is CASSLVQMNTGELFF. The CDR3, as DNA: TGTGCCAGCAGCTTGGTACAGATGAACACCGGGGAGCTGTTTTTT.

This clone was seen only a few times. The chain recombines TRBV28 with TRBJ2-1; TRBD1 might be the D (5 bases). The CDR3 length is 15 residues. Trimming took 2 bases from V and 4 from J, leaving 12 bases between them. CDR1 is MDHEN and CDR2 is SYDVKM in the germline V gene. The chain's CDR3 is CASSLTSREYNEQFF. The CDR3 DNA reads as TGTGCCAGCAGTTTAACCAGCAGGGAATACAATGAGCAGTTCTTC.

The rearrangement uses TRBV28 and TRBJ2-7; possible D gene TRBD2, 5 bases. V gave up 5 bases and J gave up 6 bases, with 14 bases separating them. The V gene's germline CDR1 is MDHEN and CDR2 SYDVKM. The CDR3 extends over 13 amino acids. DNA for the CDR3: TGTGCCAGCAGTACTCGGGGTAGCTTCGAGCAGTACTTC. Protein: CASSTRGSFEQYF.

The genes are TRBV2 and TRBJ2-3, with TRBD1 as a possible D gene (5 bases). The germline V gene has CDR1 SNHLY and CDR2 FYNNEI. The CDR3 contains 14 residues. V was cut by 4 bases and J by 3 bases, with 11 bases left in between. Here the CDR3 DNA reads TGTGCCAGCAGTGGCCAGGGAAGGACAGATACGCAGTATTTT. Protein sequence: CASSGQGRTDTQYF.

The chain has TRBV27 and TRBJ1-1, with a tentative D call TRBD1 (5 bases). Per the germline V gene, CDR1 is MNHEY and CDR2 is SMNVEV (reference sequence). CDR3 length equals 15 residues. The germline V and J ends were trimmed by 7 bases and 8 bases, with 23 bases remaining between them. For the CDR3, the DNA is TGTGCCAGCACCCCAACCGCCGGGGCGGCTCAGGAAGCTTTCTTT. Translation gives CASTPTAGAAQEAFF.

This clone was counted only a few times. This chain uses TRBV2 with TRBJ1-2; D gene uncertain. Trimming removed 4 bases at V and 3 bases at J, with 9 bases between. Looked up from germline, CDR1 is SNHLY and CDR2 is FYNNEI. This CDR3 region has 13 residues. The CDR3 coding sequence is TGTGCCAGCAGTGGTGAGTCCGACTATGGCTACACCTTC. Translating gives CASSGESDYGYTF.

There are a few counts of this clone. CDR3 protein: CASSLAGTVTLNTGELFF. The CDR3 DNA reads as TGTGCCAGCAGCTTAGCGGGGACAGTCACACTCAACACCGGGGAGCTGTTTTTT. The V call is TRBV7-2, the J call TRBJ2-2; 7 positions match TRBD1. Germline CDR1 SGHTA, CDR2 FQGNSA. The trim removed 0 bases at V and 2 bases at J, leaving 9 bases unmatched. The CDR3 is 18 residues long. Combining the CDR3 with reference TRBV7-2 and TRBJ2-2 gives the whole variable domain GAGVSQSPSNKVTEKGKDVELRCDPISGHTALYWYRQSLGQGLEFLIYFQGNSAPDKSGLPSDRFSAERTGGSVSTLTIQRTQQEDSAVYLCASSLAGTVTLNTGELFFGEGSRLTVL.

The CDR3 coding sequence is TGTGCCAGCAGTTGGACAGGGACTAACTATGGCTACACCTTC. It is translated as CASSWTGTNYGYTF. The chain combines TRBV6-5 with TRBJ1-2; 8 positions match TRBD1. The V gene's germline CDR1 is MNHEY and CDR2 SVGAGI. The CDR3 length is 14 residues. Trimming removed 4 bases from V and 0 bases from J; junction bases left unmatched: 1.

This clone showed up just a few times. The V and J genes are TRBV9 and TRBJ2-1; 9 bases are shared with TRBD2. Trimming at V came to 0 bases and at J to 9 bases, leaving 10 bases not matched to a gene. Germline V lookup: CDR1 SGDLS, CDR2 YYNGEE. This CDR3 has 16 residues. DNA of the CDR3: TGTGCCAGCAGCGTAGAAGGCGGGGGGGCTCAGGGTGAGCAGTTCTTC. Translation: CASSVEGGGAQGEQFF.

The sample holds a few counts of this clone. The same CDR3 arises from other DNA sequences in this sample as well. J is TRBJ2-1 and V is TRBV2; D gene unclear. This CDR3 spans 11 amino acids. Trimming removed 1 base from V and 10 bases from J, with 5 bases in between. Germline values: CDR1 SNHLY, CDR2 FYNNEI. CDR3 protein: CASSEDSEQFF. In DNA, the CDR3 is TGTGCCAGCAGTGAAGACAGCGAGCAGTTCTTC.

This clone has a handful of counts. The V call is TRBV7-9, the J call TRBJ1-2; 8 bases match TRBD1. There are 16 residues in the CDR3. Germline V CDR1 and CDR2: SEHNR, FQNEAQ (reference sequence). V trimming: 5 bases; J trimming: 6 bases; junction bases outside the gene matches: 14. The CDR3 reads CASSIGTGTGWNGYTF. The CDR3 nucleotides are TGTGCCAGCAGCATAGGGACCGGGACAGGATGGAATGGCTACACCTTC.

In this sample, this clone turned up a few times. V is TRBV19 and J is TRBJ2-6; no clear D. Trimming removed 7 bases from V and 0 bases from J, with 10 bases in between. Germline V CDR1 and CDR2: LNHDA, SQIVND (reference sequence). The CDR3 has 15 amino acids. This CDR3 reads CASIGVGSGANVLTF. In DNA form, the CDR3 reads TGTGCCAGTATCGGAGTGGGCTCTGGGGCCAACGTCCTGACTTTC.

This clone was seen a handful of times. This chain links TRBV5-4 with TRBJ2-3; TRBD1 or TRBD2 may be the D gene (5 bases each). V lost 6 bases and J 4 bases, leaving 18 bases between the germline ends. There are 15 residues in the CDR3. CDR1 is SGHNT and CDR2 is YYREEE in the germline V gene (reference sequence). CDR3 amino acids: CASTVGGRGADTQYF. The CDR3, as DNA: TGTGCCAGCACCGTCGGAGGAAGGGGTGCAGATACGCAGTATTTT.

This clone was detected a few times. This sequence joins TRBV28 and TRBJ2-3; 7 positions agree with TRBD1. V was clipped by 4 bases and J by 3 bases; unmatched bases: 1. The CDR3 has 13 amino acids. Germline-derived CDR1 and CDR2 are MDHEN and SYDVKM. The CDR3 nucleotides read TGTGCCAGCAGTTCGGGACAGACAGATACGCAGTATTTT. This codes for CASSSGQTDTQYF.

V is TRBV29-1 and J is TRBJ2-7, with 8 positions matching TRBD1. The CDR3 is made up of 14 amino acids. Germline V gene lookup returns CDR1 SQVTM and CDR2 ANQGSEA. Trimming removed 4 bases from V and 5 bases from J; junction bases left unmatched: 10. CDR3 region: CSVARTGQDNEQYF. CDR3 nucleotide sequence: TGCAGCGTTGCCCGGACAGGGCAGGACAACGAGCAGTACTTC.

Here the CDR3 reads CASSPRTSGVNNEQFF. The CDR3 bases are TGTGCCAGCAGCCCGAGGACTAGCGGGGTGAACAATGAGCAGTTCTTC. This chain uses TRBV4-2 with TRBJ2-1; 12 bases map to TRBD2. V dropped 4 bases and J dropped 5; count of bases not matched to a gene: 6. Germline V lookup: CDR1 LGHNA, CDR2 YNFKEQ. This CDR3 is built from 16 residues.

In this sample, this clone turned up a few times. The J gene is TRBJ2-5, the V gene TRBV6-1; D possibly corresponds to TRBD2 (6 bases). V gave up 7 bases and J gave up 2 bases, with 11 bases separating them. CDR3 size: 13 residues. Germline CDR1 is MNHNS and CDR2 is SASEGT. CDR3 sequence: CASTGVMQETQYF. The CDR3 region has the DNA TGTGCCAGCACGGGGGTGATGCAAGAGACCCAGTACTTC.

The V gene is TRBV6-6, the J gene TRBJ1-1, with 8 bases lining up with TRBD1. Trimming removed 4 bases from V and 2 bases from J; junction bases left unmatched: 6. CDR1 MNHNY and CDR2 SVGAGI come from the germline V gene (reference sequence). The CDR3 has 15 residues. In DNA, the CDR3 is TGTGCCAGCAGTTCTCCCGACAGGGGCAACACTGAAGCTTTCTTT. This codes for CASSSPDRGNTEAFF.

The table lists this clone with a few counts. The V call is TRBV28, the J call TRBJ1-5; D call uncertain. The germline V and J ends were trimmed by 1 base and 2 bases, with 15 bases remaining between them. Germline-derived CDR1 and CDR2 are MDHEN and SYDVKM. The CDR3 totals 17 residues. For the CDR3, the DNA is TGTGCCAGCAGTTTATATATGGGTCAGACCGGCAATCAGCCCCAGCATTTT. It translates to CASSLYMGQTGNQPQHF.

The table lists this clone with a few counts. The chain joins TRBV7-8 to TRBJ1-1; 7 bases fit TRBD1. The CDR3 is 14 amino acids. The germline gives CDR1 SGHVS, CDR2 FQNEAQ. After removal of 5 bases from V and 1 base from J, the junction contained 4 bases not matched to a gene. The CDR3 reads CASSVTGSNTEAFF. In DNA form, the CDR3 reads TGTGCCAGCAGCGTGACAGGGTCGAACACTGAAGCTTTCTTT.